This T cell receptor (beta chain) was profiled in a study of metastatic and nonmetastatic thyroid tumors (dated by TCRdb to about 2020). A note on the overall study: Repertoires from peripheral blood and from tumor or nodule tissue samples of malignant and benign thyroid patients were compared.

Including the terminal cysteine and phenylalanine, the CDR3 comprises 15 residues. Only the CDR3 part of the read is kept: 45 bases, read in frame from the first base. V is shortened by 0 bases, J by 3 bases, and the region joining them spans 11 bases. In the germline V gene, CDR1 corresponds to ENHRY and CDR2 to SYGVKD. Receptor libraries were prepared by PCR. Sequencing took place on an Illumina HiSeq 4000. The TCR beta-chain CDR3 region of each patient was profiled by high-throughput sequencing. As for the authors' bioinformatics: CDR3 differences across clinicopathological groups were used to build a classifier for discriminating distant-metastatic papillary thyroid cancer patients. To measure repertoire diversity the researchers used the Shannon index, while the Morisita-Horn index served to gauge how similar the tumor and blood repertoires were. The public reads were reprocessed in TCRdb via fastp at Q25 and MiXCR, keeping in-frame beta chains. The V and J calls and clone size are TCRdb's, not the authors'. This sample gives fewer than 45,000 clones in total; approximately 12% of them show up just once. The ten largest clones capture 9.5% of the sample.

Results and caveats for the whole study, not just this receptor: TCR beta diversity was reported as significantly higher in malignant tumors than in benign nodules, in both blood and tumor samples.

None of the patients had been given any treatment before thyroid surgery. Using T-cell receptor beta sequencing, the study looked back at clinical samples from patients collected from about 2011 to 2019. This clone was seen many times. There is no known antigen for this receptor. The sample holds no much larger clone one base away, and base qualities are not on file. Additional DNA sequences in this sample encode the identical CDR3. The receptor's source is a female donor with papillary thyroid cancer or a benign thyroid nodule (not recorded which). Some clones in this sample may be carry-over from other donors' samples. Sequencing was performed on blood. The sequence is built from TRBV10-3 and TRBJ1-2, and perhaps TRBD1 as D gene, on 5 matching bases. DNA sequence: TGTGCCATCAGTGAGTCGGGCCAGGGAGACTATGGCTACACCTTC. It codes for CAISESGQGDYGYTF.